These 7 T cell receptor beta chains were all obtained from the same sample, sequenced in a study of beta chain features in type 1 diabetes. As every portion of the isolated RNA was reverse transcribed, the sequencing read expressed TCRB transcripts. Sequenced by immunoSEQ multiplex PCR; TCRdb stores in-frame clones only, minus some. Found here are roughly 610,000 clones, roughly a sixth of them singletons; the top ten hold approximately 0.087%. Specimen: naive CD4+ T cells from blood. These receptors were taken from a man between 18 and 35 years old in good health.

The V gene is TRBV6-1, the J gene TRBJ2-1, with TRBD2 matching over 9 bases. From germline, CDR1 is MNHNS and CDR2 SASEGT. Trimming removed 4 bases from V and 4 bases from J; junction bases left unmatched: 11. The CDR3 spans 17 residues. The CDR3 coding sequence is TGTGCCAGCAGTGGCCTTTTAGCGGGAGATAGGTACAATGAGCAGTTCTTC. As protein: CASSGLLAGDRYNEQFF.

The chain couples TRBV7-3 to TRBJ2-1, with a weak D call TRBD2 (6 bases). CDR3 length: 13 residues. Germline CDR1 is SGHTA and CDR2 is FQGTGA. V was shortened by 1 base and J by 9 bases, with 10 bases between the two germline ends. The CDR3 nucleotides are TGTGCCAGCAGCTTAAGGCAGGAGGGTGAGCAGTTCTTC. This translates into CASSLRQEGEQFF. The complete variable domain, with remaining parts taken from reference TRBV7-3 and TRBJ2-1, reads GAGVSQTPSNKVTEKGKYVELRCDPISGHTALYWYRQSLGQGPEFLIYFQGTGAADDSGLPNDRFFAVRPEGSVSTLKIQRTERGDSAVYLCASSLRQEGEQFFGPGTRLTVL.

This rearrangement joins TRBV28 to TRBJ2-3; 9 bases map to TRBD1. V dropped 1 base and J dropped 13; count of bases not matched to a gene: 12. CDR1 is MDHEN, CDR2 SYDVKM, per germline. The CDR3 runs to 15 residues. CDR3 nucleotide sequence: TGTGCCAGCAGTTTATCGGGGACAGGGCGTTACGTCGAGTATTTT. Its protein product is CASSLSGTGRYVEYF.

Only a few counts were recorded for this clone. The rearrangement joins TRBV30 to TRBJ2-7; D possibly corresponds to TRBD1 (6 bases). Between the trimmed V and J ends, which lost 2 bases and 0 bases, there was a span of 14 bases. This CDR3 is 15 amino acids long. The germline gives CDR1 GTSNPN, CDR2 SVGIG (reference sequence). The CDR3 bases are TGTGCCTGGAGTCGGTCCGGGACACTCTCCTACGAGCAGTACTTC. It yields the protein CAWSRSGTLSYEQYF.

This clone turned up a few times. This chain uses TRBV15 with TRBJ2-3; weak D call: TRBD2 (5 bases). This CDR3 has 14 residues. Trimming stripped 1 base from V and 4 bases from J, with 9 bases between. CDR1 and CDR2 (germline): LNHNV, YYDKDF (reference sequence). Written as DNA, the CDR3 is TGTGCCACCAGCAGAGCACTCGGGGCAGATACGCAGTATTTT. As protein: CATSRALGADTQYF.

The rearrangement uses TRBV18 and TRBJ2-3; D gene ambiguous. V lost 3 bases and J lost 2, with 15 bases in between. In germline, CDR1 is KGHSH, CDR2 LQKENI. This CDR3 comprises 16 residues. CDR3 sequence: CASSPPNRATTDTQYF. The CDR3 region has the DNA TGTGCCAGCTCACCTCCCAATCGGGCCACCACAGATACGCAGTATTTT.

This clone was picked up a small number of times. This chain connects TRBV27 to TRBJ2-7; 8 positions match TRBD1. Germline V CDR1 and CDR2: MNHEY, SMNVEV (reference sequence). V lost 6 bases and J lost 6; bases outside the gene matches: 10. This CDR3 has 14 residues. CDR3 bases: TGTGCCAGCAGACGATCCTCCAGGGGGCCCGAGCAGTACTTC. Its protein product is CASRRSSRGPEQYF.